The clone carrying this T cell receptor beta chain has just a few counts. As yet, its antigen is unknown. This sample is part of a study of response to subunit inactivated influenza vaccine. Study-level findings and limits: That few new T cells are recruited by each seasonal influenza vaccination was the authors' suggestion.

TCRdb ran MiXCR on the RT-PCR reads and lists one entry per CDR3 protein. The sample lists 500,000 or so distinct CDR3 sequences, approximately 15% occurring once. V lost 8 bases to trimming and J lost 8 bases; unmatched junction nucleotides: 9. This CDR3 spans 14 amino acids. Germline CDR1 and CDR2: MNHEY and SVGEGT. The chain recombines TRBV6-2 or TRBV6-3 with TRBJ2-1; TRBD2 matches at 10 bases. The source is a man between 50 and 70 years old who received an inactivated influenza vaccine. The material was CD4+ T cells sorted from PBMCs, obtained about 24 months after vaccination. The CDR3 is CASSLSGRADEQFF. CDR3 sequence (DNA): TGTGCCAGCTCGCTAAGCGGGAGGGCGGATGAGCAGTTCTTC.